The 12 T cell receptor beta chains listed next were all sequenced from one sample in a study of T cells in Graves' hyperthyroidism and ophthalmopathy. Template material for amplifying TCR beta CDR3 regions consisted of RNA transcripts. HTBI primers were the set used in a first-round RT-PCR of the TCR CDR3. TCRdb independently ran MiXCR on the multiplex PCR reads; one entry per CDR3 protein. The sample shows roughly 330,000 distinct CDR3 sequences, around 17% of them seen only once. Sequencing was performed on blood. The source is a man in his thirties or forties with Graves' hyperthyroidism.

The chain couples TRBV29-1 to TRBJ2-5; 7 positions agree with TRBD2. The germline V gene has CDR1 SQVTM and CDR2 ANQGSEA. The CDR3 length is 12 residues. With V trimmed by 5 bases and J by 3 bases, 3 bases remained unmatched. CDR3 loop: CSVWLAEETQYF. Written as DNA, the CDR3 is TGCAGCGTTTGGCTAGCGGAAGAGACCCAGTACTTC. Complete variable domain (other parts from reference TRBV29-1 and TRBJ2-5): SAVISQKPSRDICQRGTSLTIQCQVDSQVTMMFWYRQQPGQSLTLIATANQGSEATYESGFVIDKFPISRPNLTFSTLTVSNMSPEDSSIYLCSVWLAEETQYFGPGTRLLVL.

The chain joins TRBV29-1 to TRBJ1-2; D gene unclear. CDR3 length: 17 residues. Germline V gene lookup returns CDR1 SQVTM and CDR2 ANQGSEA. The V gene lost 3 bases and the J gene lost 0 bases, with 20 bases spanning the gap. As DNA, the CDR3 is TGCAGCGTTGAGGGGAGAGGCCAGGAGGACGCTAACTATGGCTACACCTTC. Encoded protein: CSVEGRGQEDANYGYTF.

As DNA, the CDR3 is TGTGCCAGTAGTACCCGTCAGACCCAGTACTTC. Translating gives CASSTRQTQYF. This chain links TRBV19 with TRBJ2-5; no clear D. CDR1 and CDR2 (germline): LNHDA, SQIVND (reference sequence). Deletions cut 4 bases from V and 6 bases from J, with 6 bases between. This CDR3 comprises 11 residues.

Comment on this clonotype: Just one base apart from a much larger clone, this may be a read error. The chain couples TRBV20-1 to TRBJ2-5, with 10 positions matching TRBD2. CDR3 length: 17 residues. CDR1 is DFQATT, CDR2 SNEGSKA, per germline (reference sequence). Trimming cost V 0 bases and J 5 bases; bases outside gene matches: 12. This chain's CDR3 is CSARDRYTAGGGETQYF. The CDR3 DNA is TGCAGTGCTAGAGATCGTTATACAGCGGGAGGGGGGGAGACCCAGTACTTC.

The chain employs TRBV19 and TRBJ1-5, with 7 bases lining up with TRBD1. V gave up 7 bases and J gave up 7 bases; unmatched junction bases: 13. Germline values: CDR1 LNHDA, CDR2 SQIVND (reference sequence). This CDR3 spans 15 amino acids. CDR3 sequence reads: CASIRTGGGGQPQHF. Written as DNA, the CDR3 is TGTGCCAGTATTCGGACAGGCGGGGGAGGGCAGCCCCAGCATTTT.

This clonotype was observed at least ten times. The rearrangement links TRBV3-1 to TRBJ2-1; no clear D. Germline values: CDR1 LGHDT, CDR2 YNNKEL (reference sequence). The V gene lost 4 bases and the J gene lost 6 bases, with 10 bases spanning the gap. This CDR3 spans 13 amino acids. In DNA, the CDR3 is TGTGCCAGCAGCCGACAAGCAACCAATGAGCAGTTCTTC. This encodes CASSRQATNEQFF.

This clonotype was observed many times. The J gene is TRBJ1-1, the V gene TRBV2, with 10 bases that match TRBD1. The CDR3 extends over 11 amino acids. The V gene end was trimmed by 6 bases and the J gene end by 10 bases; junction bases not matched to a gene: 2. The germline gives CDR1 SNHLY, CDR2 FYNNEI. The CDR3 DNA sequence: TGTGCCAGCAGCTGGGACAGGGGAGCTTTCTTT. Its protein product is CASSWDRGAFF. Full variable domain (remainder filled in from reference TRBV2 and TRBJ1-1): EPEVTQTPSHQVTQMGQEVILRCVPISNHLYFYWYRQILGQKVEFLVSFYNNEISEKSEIFDDQFSVERPDGSNFTLKIRSTKLEDSAMYFCASSWDRGAFFGQGTRLTVV.

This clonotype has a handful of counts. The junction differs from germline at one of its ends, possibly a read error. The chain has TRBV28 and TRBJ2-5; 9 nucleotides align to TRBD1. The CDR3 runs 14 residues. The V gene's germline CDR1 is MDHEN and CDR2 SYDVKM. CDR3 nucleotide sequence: TGTGCCATCAGTCGCGGACAGGGGAGAGAGACCCAGTACTTC. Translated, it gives CAISRGQGRETQYF.

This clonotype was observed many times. The CDR3 DNA sequence: TGTGCCAGCAGTTCCCGGGGACTTATCACAGATACGCAGTATTTT. Translation gives CASSSRGLITDTQYF. This chain uses TRBV6-1 with TRBJ2-3, with a weak D call TRBD2 (6 bases). CDR3 size: 15 residues. Trimming stripped 5 bases from V and 2 bases from J, with 14 bases between. Per the germline V gene, CDR1 is MNHNS and CDR2 is SASEGT.

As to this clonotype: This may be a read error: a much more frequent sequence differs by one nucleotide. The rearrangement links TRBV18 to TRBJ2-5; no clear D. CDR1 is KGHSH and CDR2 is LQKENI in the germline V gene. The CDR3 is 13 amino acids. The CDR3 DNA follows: TGTGCCAGCTCGACGGTCCATCAAGAGGCCCAGTACTTC. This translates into CASSTVHQEAQYF.

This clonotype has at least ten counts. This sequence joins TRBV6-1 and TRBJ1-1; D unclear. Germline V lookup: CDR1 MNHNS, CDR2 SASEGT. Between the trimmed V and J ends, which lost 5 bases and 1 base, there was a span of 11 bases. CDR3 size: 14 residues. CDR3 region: CASSSPATNTEAFF. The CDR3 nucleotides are TGTGCCAGCAGTTCTCCGGCCACGAACACTGAAGCTTTCTTT.

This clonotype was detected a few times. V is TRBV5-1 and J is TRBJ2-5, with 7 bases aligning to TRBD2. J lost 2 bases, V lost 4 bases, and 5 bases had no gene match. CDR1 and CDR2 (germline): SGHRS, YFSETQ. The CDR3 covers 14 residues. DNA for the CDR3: TGCGCCAGCAGCGTGACAGCGGGACAAGAGACCCAGTACTTC. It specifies CASSVTAGQETQYF.